The 14 T cell receptor beta chains below all came from one sample that was sequenced in a study of regulatory T cells in long-lasting Graves disease. Time point noted: persistent/refractory GD, antithyroid drugs over 5 years with positive TRAb. PBMC-extracted RNA yielded the TCR library. With iRepertoire HTBI primers and Arm-PCR of CDR3 regions, TCR beta libraries were built. TCRdb itself ran the multiplex PCR reads through MiXCR, one entry per CDR3 protein. The data contain 600,000 to 800,000 distinct CDR3 sequences, about 30% of them singletons. This specimen was peripheral blood mononuclear cells (PBMCs), taken when the disease was refractory, from a patient treated with antithyroid drugs. Every receptor here comes from a female donor with Graves disease.

This clonotype was seen a few times. The chain couples TRBV5-1 to TRBJ1-4; TRBD1 matches at 8 bases. The ends lost 3 bases at V and 0 bases at J; junction bases unmatched: 10. CDR1 is SGHRS, CDR2 YFSETQ, per germline. CDR3 length: 18 residues. The DNA of the CDR3 is TGCGCCAGCAGCTACGGGACAGGAAAGGGGGCAACTAATGAAAAACTGTTTTTT. Translation: CASSYGTGKGATNEKLFF.

The sample holds many counts of this clonotype. The chain combines TRBV2 with TRBJ2-5; D assignment may be TRBD1 or TRBD2 (5 bases each). The CDR3 loop spans 13 amino acids. V was cut by 8 bases and J by 5 bases, with 15 bases left in between. Per germline, CDR1 SNHLY and CDR2 FYNNEI. The CDR3 DNA reads as TGTGCCAGCGGCAGGGACCGAGGGGAGACCCAGTACTTC. Translation: CASGRDRGETQYF.

The V gene is TRBV29-1, the J gene TRBJ1-2, with TRBD1 matching over 7 bases. Trimming at V came to 7 bases and at J to 0 bases, leaving 8 bases not matched to a gene. The CDR3 is 14 residues long. CDR1 and CDR2 from the germline V gene are SQVTM and ANQGSEA. The CDR3 bases are TGCAGCGCCGGACAGGCGTCATCTAACTATGGCTACACCTTC. This encodes CSAGQASSNYGYTF.

The V gene is TRBV9, the J gene TRBJ2-7; TRBD1 is a possible D gene (5 bases). This CDR3 is 14 amino acids long. From germline, CDR1 is SGDLS and CDR2 YYNGEE. The ends were cut back, 1 base at V and 2 bases at J, with 10 bases in the middle. CDR3 amino acids: CASSVRTDTYEQYF. The CDR3 bases are TGTGCCAGCAGCGTAAGGACGGACACCTACGAGCAGTACTTC.

The chain joins TRBV20-1 to TRBJ1-1; the match to TRBD1 covers 7 bases. After removal of 0 bases from V and 0 bases from J, the junction contained 4 bases not matched to a gene. Looked up from germline, CDR1 is DFQATT and CDR2 is SNEGSKA (reference sequence). The CDR3 has 15 residues. The CDR3 protein is CSARDMGQMNTEAFF. The CDR3 nucleotides are TGCAGTGCTAGAGATATGGGACAGATGAACACTGAAGCTTTCTTT.

This clonotype has a count of ten or more. The chain recombines TRBV12-3 or TRBV12-4 with TRBJ2-5; a weak D match, TRBD2 (6 bases). V lost 5 bases, J lost 3 bases, and 10 bases lay in between. CDR3 length equals 13 residues. Here the CDR3 reads CASSRLVKETQYF. For the CDR3, the DNA is TGTGCCAGCAGTAGACTAGTCAAAGAGACCCAGTACTTC.

The V call is TRBV27, the J call TRBJ2-7; either TRBD1 or TRBD2 may supply D (5 bases each). Trimming removed 2 bases from V and 9 bases from J, with 14 bases in between. This CDR3 has 13 residues. The V gene's germline CDR1 is MNHEY and CDR2 SMNVEV (reference sequence). CDR3 sequence (DNA): TGTGCCAGCAGTTTACCAGGGACGGATGCGCAGTACTTC. It codes for CASSLPGTDAQYF.

This chain links TRBV4-3 with TRBJ1-1, with D uncertain. Trimming stripped 0 bases from V and 4 bases from J, with 12 bases between. The CDR3 totals 15 residues. CDR1 is LGHNA, CDR2 YSLEER, per germline. CDR3 in DNA: TGCGCCAGCAGCCAAGATACACCGTTGATCACTGAAGCTTTCTTT. It translates to CASSQDTPLITEAFF.

A remark on this clonotype: One junction end does not reproduce the germline sequence, and a read error may be involved. This rearrangement joins TRBV3-1 to TRBJ1-2; D ambiguous. CDR3 length: 12 residues. Per the germline V gene, CDR1 is LGHDT and CDR2 is YNNKEL (reference sequence). As DNA, the CDR3 is TGTGCCAGCGGCCACGGTGATTATGGCTACACCTTC. Protein: CASGHGDYGYTF.

In DNA, the CDR3 is TGTGCCAGCAGTGAAGCGCTCCAGCATGGCTACACCTTC. As protein: CASSEALQHGYTF. V usage is TRBV6-1 and J usage is TRBJ1-2; D unresolved. Trimming stripped 0 bases from V and 6 bases from J, with 8 bases between. The CDR3 has 13 residues. Germline V gene lookup returns CDR1 MNHNS and CDR2 SASEGT.

V usage is TRBV29-1 and J usage is TRBJ2-3; a weak D match, TRBD2 (6 bases). Germline CDR1 and CDR2: SQVTM and ANQGSEA. The CDR3 is made up of 15 amino acids. V lost 6 bases to trimming and J lost 2 bases, with 18 bases between them. The CDR3: CSVPLVGGFTDTQYF. In nucleotides, the CDR3 is TGCAGCGTGCCCCTAGTCGGGGGTTTCACAGATACGCAGTATTTT.

The chain couples TRBV27 to TRBJ1-1; D is uncertain. Looked up from germline, CDR1 is MNHEY and CDR2 is SMNVEV (reference sequence). Trimming took 5 bases from V and 6 from J, leaving 22 bases between them. The CDR3 length is 16 residues. The DNA for the CDR3 is TGTGCCAGCAGTCTTACTCCGGGAAACCCCTTCGCTGAAGCTTTCTTT. Its translation: CASSLTPGNPFAEAFF.

The chain joins TRBV5-1 to TRBJ2-1, with 8 bases identical to TRBD2. This CDR3 region has 14 residues. V shed 3 bases, J shed 4 bases, and the junction held 3 bases outside the gene matches. Germline loops: CDR1 SGHRS, CDR2 YFSETQ. This CDR3 reads CASSSASGYNEQFF. CDR3 coding DNA: TGCGCCAGCAGCTCGGCTAGCGGGTACAATGAGCAGTTCTTC.

CDR3 DNA sequence: TGTGCCAGCAGCCCCCCGACGTCTAGGGAGACCCAGTACTTC. This translates into CASSPPTSRETQYF. The chain joins TRBV11-2 to TRBJ2-5; D is unclear. Trimming took off 5 bases at V and 5 bases at J, with 15 bases between the two ends. Looked up from germline, CDR1 is SGHAT and CDR2 is FQNNGV. The CDR3 is 14 residues long.